This TCR beta chain stems from a study of T cell responses to AZD1222 COVID-19 vaccine. Only in-frame clones appear in the TCRdb table, and some are missing; sequencing was by immunoSEQ multiplex PCR. Of just under 85,000 clones in the sample, 80% to 90% were seen once. CDR3 length: 13 amino acids. CDR1 and CDR2 (germline): SGHTA, FQGNSA. Trimming pared 8 bases from V and 4 bases from J, leaving 12 bases between. This clone is a singleton in its sample. The source of this sequence is an adult in good health. Sequences were derived from peripheral blood, sampled on day 0 of AZD1222 vaccination. The chain couples TRBV7-2 to TRBJ1-3, with a tentative D call TRBD1 (5 bases). CDR3 sequence (DNA): TGTGCCAGCCGCCGGGGGACCGGAAACACCATATATTTT. Encoded protein: CASRRGTGNTIYF.